This T cell receptor beta chain is from a study of T cells after yellow fever vaccination. TCRdb reanalysed the 5' RACE reads using MiXCR and keeps one entry per CDR3 protein. Of more than 350,000 distinct CDR3 sequences in the sample, about 9.9% were seen once. Looked up from germline, CDR1 is SGHNT and CDR2 is YENEEA. The ends were cut back, 6 bases at V and 8 bases at J, with 16 bases in the middle. The CDR3 covers 14 residues. This clonotype was seen more than once but under ten times. This clonotype originated in a man aged 18-30 years who received the YFV17D yellow fever vaccine. The specimen was PBMCs, collected on the day of the first yellow fever vaccination. The chain couples TRBV11-3 to TRBJ2-2, with D uncertain. Here the CDR3 DNA reads TGTGCCAGCAGTCGTCAAGGGTCCATGGGGGAGCTGTTTTTT. Translation gives CASSRQGSMGELFF. Looking up the rest from reference TRBV11-3 and TRBJ2-2 gives the full variable domain: EAGVVQSPRYKIIEKKQPVAFWCNPISGHNTLYWYLQNLGQGPELLIRYENEEAVDDSQLPKDRFSAERLKGVDSTLKIQPAELGDSAVYLCASSRQGSMGELFFGEGSRLTVL.